These 25 T cell receptor beta chains came from one sample sequenced in a study of shared clonotypes between healthy human individuals. Only in-frame clones appear in the TCRdb table, and some are missing; sequencing was by immunoSEQ multiplex PCR. The sample has about 2.3 million clones, about nine tenths seen once. The source material was naive CD4+ T cells from PBMCs. Subset: CD45RA+ positively selected. The receptors were sampled from a man in his late teens or twenties in good health. Some clones in this sample may be carry-over from other donors' samples.

As DNA, the CDR3 is TGTGCCACCAGCAGAGATGGACAAGGAGGTGAGGAGCAGTACTTC. It encodes CATSRDGQGGEEQYF. The genes are TRBV15 and TRBJ2-7, with D perhaps given as TRBD1 or TRBD2 (5 bases each). The CDR3 sequence is 15 residues long. Germline CDR1 and CDR2: LNHNV and YYDKDF (reference sequence). Trimming took 0 bases from V and 7 from J, leaving 16 bases between them.

The chain is built from TRBV7-6 and TRBJ2-1; TRBD2 agrees at 10 bases. The germline CDR1 and CDR2 sequences are SGHVS and FNYEAQ. CDR3 length: 16 amino acids. With V trimmed by 1 base and J by 12 bases, 12 bases remained unmatched. The CDR3 region is CASSLEMGLAHQRQFF. DNA for the CDR3: TGTGCCAGCAGCTTAGAGATGGGACTAGCGCATCAACGGCAGTTCTTC.

The chain has TRBV28 and TRBJ2-7; 10 bases agree with TRBD1. The V gene's germline CDR1 is MDHEN and CDR2 SYDVKM. V lost 4 bases and J lost 5; bases outside the gene matches: 8. This CDR3 comprises 15 residues. CDR3 DNA: TGTGCCAGCAGTTCACCGGGACAGGGGACTCACGAGCAGTACTTC. Translated, it gives CASSSPGQGTHEQYF.

This clone appeared a single time. The chain is built from TRBV2 and TRBJ2-6; unclear D gene. This CDR3 has 13 amino acids. Trimming cost V 3 bases and J 9 bases, with 9 bases left between them. Germline CDR1 and CDR2: SNHLY and FYNNEI. The DNA of the CDR3 is TGTGCCAGCAGTGACGCCTCAATCAACGTCCTGACTTTC. Its translation: CASSDASINVLTF.

The CDR3 sequence: CASAFTWSSGNTIYF. Written as DNA, the CDR3 is TGTGCCAGCGCCTTTACCTGGAGCTCTGGAAACACCATATATTTT. V is TRBV19 and J is TRBJ1-3; D is unclear. The CDR3 covers 15 residues. CDR1 is LNHDA, CDR2 SQIVND, per germline (reference sequence). V lost 9 bases, J lost 0 bases, and 15 bases lay in between.

The chain has TRBV4-2 and TRBJ2-3; D not certain. The V and J ends lost 2 bases and 0 bases respectively, with 12 bases between them. This CDR3 region has 16 residues. CDR1 is LGHNA, CDR2 YNFKEQ, per germline. The CDR3 here is CASSQQPRTSTDTQYF. The CDR3 DNA reads as TGTGCCAGCAGCCAACAGCCTAGAACTAGCACAGATACGCAGTATTTT.

Points on this clone: Other DNA sequences within the sample encode an identical CDR3. This sequence joins TRBV5-4 and TRBJ2-6; D tentatively reads TRBD1 or TRBD2 (5 bases each). The CDR3 contains 16 residues. V was pared by 0 bases and J by 0 bases, with 7 bases between. In germline, CDR1 is SGHNT, CDR2 YYREEE (reference sequence). The CDR3 DNA reads as TGTGCCAGCAGCTTGGATGGGGGCTCTGGGGCCAACGTCCTGACTTTC. Translation gives CASSLDGGSGANVLTF.

The V and J genes are TRBV15 and TRBJ2-3; 14 nucleotides agree with TRBD2. CDR1 and CDR2 from the germline V gene are LNHNV and YYDKDF (reference sequence). With V trimmed by 0 bases and J by 7 bases, 9 bases remained unmatched. The CDR3 has 18 amino acids. Written as DNA, the CDR3 is TGTGCCACCAGCAGAGATCCCGGGACTAGCGGGAGAGTATATACGCAGTATTTT. This encodes CATSRDPGTSGRVYTQYF.

The chain employs TRBV18 and TRBJ1-2; D is ambiguous. The CDR3 is 13 amino acids. Trimming stripped 1 base from V and 7 bases from J, with 10 bases between. Per germline, CDR1 KGHSH and CDR2 LQKENI. As DNA, the CDR3 is TGTGCCAGCTCACCACAGGGTTCGGTTGGCTACACCTTC. Its protein is CASSPQGSVGYTF.

The gene calls are TRBV6-4 and TRBJ2-3, with 9 nucleotides matching TRBD2. Germline CDR1 reads MRHNA; CDR2 reads SNTAGT. The CDR3 extends over 16 amino acids. Trimming cost V 6 bases and J 1 base; bases outside gene matches: 8. The CDR3 DNA reads TGTGCCAGCAGCGACGCGGCGGGAGGGGGCACAGATACGCAGTATTTT. Translation gives CASSDAAGGGTDTQYF.

The chain employs TRBV9 and TRBJ2-7; D might be TRBD2 (5 bases). The germline V gene has CDR1 SGDLS and CDR2 YYNGEE. There are 13 residues in the CDR3. The V and J ends lost 1 base and 7 bases respectively, with 12 bases between them. The CDR3 loop reads CASSVREQREQYF. CDR3 DNA: TGTGCCAGCAGCGTAAGGGAGCAACGGGAGCAGTACTTC.

V usage is TRBV7-2 and J usage is TRBJ1-2; D uncertain. Germline V CDR1 and CDR2: SGHTA, FQGNSA. V lost 2 bases, J lost 4 bases, and 11 bases lay in between. The CDR3 contains 14 residues. This CDR3 is CASSLRPGFYGYTF. The CDR3, as DNA: TGTGCCAGCAGCTTACGGCCGGGGTTCTATGGCTACACCTTC.

The chain recombines TRBV5-1 with TRBJ2-1; 12 positions match TRBD2. The junction had 2 bases not matched to a gene; V was cut back by 0 bases and J by 10 bases. The length of the CDR3 is 14 residues. Germline V gene sequence: CDR1 SGHRS, CDR2 YFSETQ. As DNA, the CDR3 is TGCGCCAGCAGCTTGGGCACTAGCGGGAGGGAGCAGTTCTTC. Amino acid sequence: CASSLGTSGREQFF.

V usage is TRBV11-1 and J usage is TRBJ2-7; TRBD1 matches at 7 bases. The V gene's germline CDR1 is SGHAT and CDR2 FQDESV (reference sequence). CDR3 size: 14 residues. Unmatched junction bases numbered 6, after V lost 1 base and J lost 6 bases. CDR3 bases: TGTGCCAGCAGCTTAGGGGGAGACAGGGTCGAGCAGTACTTC. Its protein product is CASSLGGDRVEQYF.

The chain carries TRBV18 and TRBJ1-1; TRBD1 matches at 8 bases. The CDR3 is 16 amino acids. J was trimmed by 7 bases and V by 0 bases; bases with no gene match: 10. The germline CDR1 and CDR2 sequences are KGHSH and LQKENI. The CDR3 region has the DNA TGTGCCAGCTCACCACCGGGGGGGACAGGATATAGTGAAGCTTTCTTT. As protein: CASSPPGGTGYSEAFF.

The chain uses TRBV9 and TRBJ1-2; D is uncertain. This CDR3 comprises 13 residues. Trimming left V 5 bases short and J 4 bases short, with 12 bases between. Looked up from germline, CDR1 is SGDLS and CDR2 is YYNGEE. The CDR3 DNA reads as TGTGCCAGCAGTGGAGGCCCGTCCTATGGCTACACCTTC. This codes for CASSGGPSYGYTF.

The J gene is TRBJ2-7, the V gene TRBV5-1; 9 bases are shared with TRBD2. This CDR3 has 16 amino acids. J gave up 6 bases and V 0 bases, and 10 bases lay outside the gene matches. Germline CDR1 and CDR2: SGHRS and YFSETQ. As DNA, the CDR3 is TGCGCCAGCAGCTTGGATGGTAGCGGGAGTGGGGCCGAGCAGTACTTC. It is translated as CASSLDGSGSGAEQYF.

The chain recombines TRBV29-1 with TRBJ2-7, with D tentatively TRBD1 or TRBD2 (5 bases each). Trimming left V 4 bases short and J 3 bases short, with 19 bases between. CDR1 is SQVTM and CDR2 is ANQGSEA in the germline V gene. This CDR3 comprises 15 residues. The CDR3 DNA is TGCAGCGTTGGGGGCTTCGGGGCAGGGAGCTACGAGCAGTACTTC. This gives the protein CSVGGFGAGSYEQYF.

The rearrangement uses TRBV5-1 and TRBJ1-4; D is perhaps TRBD1 (5 bases). V lost 2 bases to trimming and J lost 4 bases, with 9 bases between them. Germline loops: CDR1 SGHRS, CDR2 YFSETQ. This CDR3 spans 14 amino acids. CDR3 amino acids: CASSFRVGNEKLFF. CDR3 bases: TGCGCCAGCAGCTTCAGGGTTGGTAATGAAAAACTGTTTTTT. The full variable domain, in which reference TRBV5-1 and TRBJ1-4 provide the parts outside the CDR3, is KAGVTQTPRYLIKTRGQQVTLSCSPISGHRSVSWYQQTPGQGLQFLFEYFSETQRNKGNFPGRFSGRQFSNSRSEMNVSTLELGDSALYLCASSFRVGNEKLFFGSGTQLSVL.

The rearrangement joins TRBV5-4 to TRBJ2-3; 8 nucleotides match TRBD2. Per the germline V gene, CDR1 is SGHNT and CDR2 is YYREEE (reference sequence). This CDR3 is built from 15 residues. Germline trimming cut 5 bases from V and 1 base from J; bases unmatched to any gene: 6. The CDR3 sequence: CASRRKTSGTDTQYF. In DNA, the CDR3 is TGTGCCAGCAGGCGAAAGACTAGCGGCACAGATACGCAGTATTTT. Full variable domain (missing parts from reference TRBV5-4 and TRBJ2-3): ETGVTQSPTHLIKTRGQQVTLRCSSQSGHNTVSWYQQALGQGPQFIFQYYREEENGRGNFPPRFSGLQFPNYSSELNVNALELDDSALYLCASRRKTSGTDTQYFGPGTRLTVL.

J is TRBJ2-7 and V is TRBV6-5; the D gene is possibly TRBD1 (8 bases). The V and J ends lost 5 bases and 3 bases respectively, with 17 bases between them. The CDR3 contains 15 residues. Germline CDR1 is MNHEY and CDR2 is SVGAGI. CDR3: CASSLPTGGVYEQYF. CDR3 in DNA: TGTGCCAGCAGTCTACCAACAGGGGGGGTCTACGAGCAGTACTTC.

The chain uses TRBV4-2 and TRBJ2-1, with unresolved D. The CDR3 contains 17 residues. In germline, CDR1 is LGHNA, CDR2 YNFKEQ. Trimming removed 4 bases at V and 2 bases at J, with 18 bases between. In DNA, the CDR3 is TGTGCCAGCAGCCCAAGACGGTTGGCTAGGACCTACAATGAGCAGTTCTTC. Amino acids: CASSPRRLARTYNEQFF.

The rearrangement joins TRBV28 to TRBJ2-7, with 9 bases matching TRBD2. Germline V gene lookup returns CDR1 MDHEN and CDR2 SYDVKM. The CDR3 is 16 amino acids. Trimming removed 5 bases from V and 2 bases from J; junction bases left unmatched: 10. CDR3 residues: CASSPLVAGGPYEQYF. Written as DNA, the CDR3 is TGTGCCAGCAGTCCCCTGGTGGCGGGAGGGCCCTACGAGCAGTACTTC.

This chain uses TRBV25-1 with TRBJ2-2; perhaps TRBD1 as D (5 bases). Trimming pared 1 base from V and 4 bases from J, leaving 10 bases between. CDR3 length equals 15 residues. From germline, CDR1 is MGHDK and CDR2 SYGVNS. CDR3 nucleotides: TGTGCCAGCAGTGAATCCACAGGCCCCACCGGGGAGCTGTTTTTT. Protein product: CASSESTGPTGELFF.

The count of this clone is one. The chain carries TRBV15 and TRBJ2-3; 8 bases are a match to TRBD2. Germline V gene sequence: CDR1 LNHNV, CDR2 YYDKDF (reference sequence). Trimming took 8 bases from V and 5 from J; bases not matched to a gene: 9. The CDR3 has 14 amino acids. CDR3 in amino acids: CATSVGRAGDTQYF. CDR3 in DNA: TGTGCCACCTCGGTCGGGAGGGCCGGAGATACGCAGTATTTT.